One TCR beta chain is described in this entry. Its matching antigen is unknown. The record originates from a study of T cell responses to AZD1222 COVID-19 vaccine. The table came from immunoSEQ multiplex PCR; TCRdb's copy has only in-frame clones and leaves some out. The sample yields about 34,000 clones, 78% seen once. The V segment lost 2 bases and the J segment 13 bases; nucleotides outside the gene matches: 14. Germline values: CDR1 SGDLS, CDR2 YYNGEE. The CDR3 has 16 amino acids. Whole-study findings and limits: Samples come after the peak T cell response, not at day 14.

The sample here was peripheral blood, taken 28 days after the second AZD1222 dose. This receptor was taken from an adult who received the AZD1222 COVID-19 vaccine. This chain links TRBV9 with TRBJ2-6, with 8 bases matching TRBD1. CDR3 loop: CASSVRRDRGTQVLTF. Written as DNA, the CDR3 is TGTGCCAGCAGCGTGCGCCGAGACAGGGGAACGCAAGTCCTGACTTTC. Full variable domain (missing parts from reference TRBV9 and TRBJ2-6): DSGVTQTPKHLITATGQRVTLRCSPRSGDLSVYWYQQSLDQGLQFLIQYYNGEERAKGNILERFSAQQFPDLHSELNLSSLELGDSALYFCASSVRRDRGTQVLTFGAGSRLTVL.